This TCR beta chain was documented in a study of identical twins. Trimming took 6 bases from V and 5 from J, leaving 16 bases between them. The CDR3 is 14 residues long. Unique molecular identifiers were present on cDNA, and template switching added a universal primer site. TCRdb re-called the 5' RACE reads through MiXCR, storing one row per CDR3 protein. The sample holds about 530,000 distinct CDR3 sequences; over 12% are singletons and the top ten take about 0.47%. Study results and limitations: In drawing conclusions, the study used cross-sectional statistical analysis and did not follow the same donors. Models predicted too little out-of-frame TCR alpha sharing in monozygotic twins.

As concerns this clonotype: Its antigen is still unknown.

These records were also assigned to another study, of yellow fever vaccine responses in identical twins. This second study notes: Twins reportedly mounted vaccine T cell responses that seemed partly convergent, partly personalized.

The sample consisted of CD4+ T cells sorted from blood. This receptor was identified in a young woman in good health. The chain carries TRBV12-3 or TRBV12-4 and TRBJ2-5; either TRBD1 or TRBD2 may fit D (6 bases each). The CDR3, as DNA: TGTGCCAGCAGCAACAGAGGGGGGAAGGAGACCCAGTACTTC. Translating it yields CASSNRGGKETQYF.